Given below is one T cell receptor beta chain in context. The sample is drawn from a study of T-cell memory formation after mild COVID-19. TCRdb reprocessed the 5' RACE reads with MiXCR, giving one entry per CDR3 protein. The repertoire has 40,000 to 45,000 distinct CDR3 sequences, 8% to 10% of them found once; the top ten carry about 12%. V was clipped by 4 bases and J by 5 bases, with 19 bases between them. This CDR3 is 16 amino acids long. The germline gives CDR1 SGHRS, CDR2 YFSETQ. Sequenced sample: PBMCs or a T cell subset sorted from them (not recorded which). The V gene is TRBV5-1, the J gene TRBJ2-1; maybe TRBD2 (6 bases). The receptor was isolated from an adult woman who had mild COVID-19 (a few samples of this study predate the infection). Cell type and time point are not known. The CDR3 region is CASSQAGGVGDNEQFF. In DNA form, the CDR3 reads TGCGCCAGCAGCCAGGCAGGCGGGGTGGGGGACAATGAGCAGTTCTTC.